The 32 T cell receptor beta chains below were found in one sample sequenced in a study of blood T cell repertoires in COVID-19. The data were produced by immunoSEQ multiplex PCR, yet TCRdb's version contains in-frame clones alone and is incomplete. The sample includes approximately 200,000 clones, around 86% seen only once; the top ten take roughly 2.9%. Material: peripheral blood. Receptors originate from a woman aged 25 to 39 with active or convalescent COVID-19.

This clone was observed a few times. CDR3 nucleotide sequence: TGTGCCAGCAGCGATGTAGGGGGCTACACTGAAGCTTTCTTT. Its protein is CASSDVGGYTEAFF. This rearrangement joins TRBV9 to TRBJ1-1, with 7 nucleotides matching TRBD1. This CDR3 comprises 14 residues. V trimming: 3 bases; J trimming: 3 bases; junction bases outside the gene matches: 5. The germline gives CDR1 SGDLS, CDR2 YYNGEE.

The J gene is TRBJ2-1, the V gene TRBV18; D ambiguous. The CDR3 extends over 17 amino acids. Trimming took off 3 bases at V and 0 bases at J, with 15 bases between the two ends. CDR1 and CDR2 (germline): KGHSH, LQKENI. The CDR3 DNA reads TGTGCCAGCTCACCCTCGATTATTGCGAGCTCCTACAATGAGCAGTTCTTC. Translated: CASSPSIIASSYNEQFF. Drawing the rest from reference TRBV18 and TRBJ2-1, the complete variable domain is NAGVMQNPRHLVRRRGQEARLRCSPMKGHSHVYWYRQLPEEGLKFMVYLQKENIIDESGMPKERFSAEFPKEGPSILRIQQVVRGDSAAYFCASSPSIIASSYNEQFFGPGTRLTVL.

The V call is TRBV7-2, the J call TRBJ1-2; 8 bases agree with TRBD1. This CDR3 is 16 amino acids long. J lost 4 bases, V lost 4 bases, and 11 bases had no gene match. The V gene's germline CDR1 is SGHTA and CDR2 FQGNSA. CDR3 bases: TGTGCCAGCAGCTCCCAGGGGGCGACGGCCCCCTATGGCTACACCTTC. This gives the protein CASSSQGATAPYGYTF.

J is TRBJ1-1 and V is TRBV10-2, with TRBD1 as a possible D gene (6 bases). Trimming cost V 6 bases and J 3 bases, with 14 bases left between them. From germline, CDR1 is WSHSY and CDR2 SAAADI. The CDR3 has 14 amino acids. CDR3 sequence (DNA): TGCGCCAGCAGGAACAGGGAGGGTCACACTGAAGCTTTCTTT. This codes for CASRNREGHTEAFF.

As DNA, the CDR3 is TGTGCCAGCAGCCCTTCTAATTCACCCCTCCACTTT. It is translated as CASSPSNSPLHF. The gene calls are TRBV7-8 and TRBJ1-6; no clear D. The CDR3 runs 12 residues. V was cut by 5 bases and J by 6 bases, with 5 bases left in between. Germline V CDR1 and CDR2: SGHVS, FQNEAQ.

The rearrangement uses TRBV6-5 and TRBJ1-1, with 7 bases matching TRBD1. The V gene's germline CDR1 is MNHEY and CDR2 SVGAGI. V shed 4 bases, J shed 1 base, and the junction held 3 bases outside the gene matches. CDR3 length: 14 residues. The CDR3 DNA sequence: TGTGCCAGCAGTTGGGGACAGCAGAACACTGAAGCTTTCTTT. It yields the protein CASSWGQQNTEAFF.

The chain links TRBV6-1 to TRBJ1-5; D is uncertain. Germline CDR1 and CDR2: MNHNS and SASEGT. The CDR3 length is 16 residues. Trimming removed 2 bases from V and 1 base from J, with 12 bases in between. The CDR3 here is CASSEKGVGSNQPQHF. The DNA of the CDR3 is TGTGCCAGCAGTGAAAAGGGAGTTGGGAGCAATCAGCCCCAGCATTTT.

This clone showed up just once. The chain uses TRBV5-1 and TRBJ2-6; no clear D. The germline V and J ends were trimmed by 1 base and 1 base, with 9 bases remaining between them. Germline V gene data show CDR1 as SGHRS and CDR2 as YFSETQ. The CDR3 length is 16 residues. As DNA, the CDR3 is TGCGCCAGCAGCTTGTCTGAACAATCTGGGGCCAACGTCCTGACTTTC. It is translated as CASSLSEQSGANVLTF.

This CDR3 reads CASRSRGRRDGYTF. The CDR3, as DNA: TGTGCCAGCAGGTCCAGGGGCCGCCGGGATGGCTACACCTTC. The V and J genes are TRBV28 and TRBJ1-2, with D perhaps matching TRBD1 (6 bases). This CDR3 comprises 14 residues. In germline, CDR1 is MDHEN, CDR2 SYDVKM. V was clipped by 6 bases and J by 6 bases, with 17 bases between them.

The chain uses TRBV5-6 and TRBJ2-4; possibly TRBD2 for D (5 bases). This CDR3 is 13 amino acids long. The germline V and J ends were trimmed by 3 bases and 14 bases, with 18 bases remaining between them. Germline CDR1 SGHDT, CDR2 YYEEEE. In DNA, the CDR3 is TGTGCCAGCAGCTCGCGGGCTTATTCCCCCGAGTACTTC. It is translated as CASSSRAYSPEYF.

The rearrangement joins TRBV5-1 to TRBJ1-4; 7 nucleotides match TRBD1. Trimming cost V 4 bases and J 2 bases; bases outside gene matches: 5. The germline V gene has CDR1 SGHRS and CDR2 YFSETQ. The CDR3 consists of 15 residues. CDR3 DNA sequence: TGCGCCAGCAGCCCCACAGGGGCGACTAATGAAAAACTGTTTTTT. Residues: CASSPTGATNEKLFF.

For this clone: This sample includes further DNA sequences coding for the same CDR3. The rearrangement joins TRBV29-1 to TRBJ1-5; weak D call: TRBD1 (5 bases). V lost 4 bases, J lost 4 bases, and 8 bases lay in between. This CDR3 region has 12 residues. Germline V gives CDR1 SQVTM, CDR2 ANQGSEA. The CDR3: CSVGQGNQPQHF. CDR3 sequence (DNA): TGCAGCGTTGGGCAGGGAAATCAGCCCCAGCATTTT. Full variable domain (missing parts from reference TRBV29-1 and TRBJ1-5): SAVISQKPSRDICQRGTSLTIQCQVDSQVTMMFWYRQQPGQSLTLIATANQGSEATYESGFVIDKFPISRPNLTFSTLTVSNMSPEDSSIYLCSVGQGNQPQHFGDGTRLSIL.

The chain uses TRBV5-1 and TRBJ2-7, with D perhaps matching TRBD2 (5 bases). From germline, CDR1 is SGHRS and CDR2 YFSETQ. Trimming left V 0 bases short and J 3 bases short, with 13 bases between. This CDR3 comprises 15 residues. In DNA, the CDR3 is TGCGCCAGCAGCTTGGCGTCGGCGGGCCTCTACGAGCAGTACTTC. As protein: CASSLASAGLYEQYF.

This rearrangement joins TRBV11-2 to TRBJ1-3; no clear D. Trimming left V 5 bases short and J 4 bases short, with 18 bases between. CDR1 SGHAT and CDR2 FQNNGV come from the germline V gene. The CDR3 runs 16 residues. CDR3 in amino acids: CASSPPGNLGGNTIYF. CDR3 coding DNA: TGTGCCAGCAGCCCGCCCGGGAATTTGGGGGGAAACACCATATATTTT.

This clone came up once. This rearrangement joins TRBV28 to TRBJ1-1; tentatively, D is TRBD1 (5 bases). Trimming pared 8 bases from V and 0 bases from J, leaving 10 bases between. This CDR3 spans 13 amino acids. CDR1 MDHEN and CDR2 SYDVKM come from the germline V gene. The CDR3 DNA is TGTGCCAGCCGGGGGTATATGAACACTGAAGCTTTCTTT. It translates to CASRGYMNTEAFF.

The chain uses TRBV11-3 and TRBJ2-1, with 14 positions matching TRBD2. The germline gives CDR1 SGHNT, CDR2 YENEEA. The CDR3 length is 15 residues. V lost 4 bases to trimming and J lost 7 bases; unmatched junction nucleotides: 3. This CDR3 reads CASSYGTSGSNEQFF. Here the CDR3 DNA reads TGTGCCAGCAGCTACGGGACTAGCGGGAGTAATGAGCAGTTCTTC.

The chain combines TRBV14 with TRBJ2-3; 7 bases align to TRBD2. J gave up 5 bases and V 0 bases, and 5 bases lay outside the gene matches. The CDR3 totals 15 residues. Germline values: CDR1 SGHDN, CDR2 FVKESK. CDR3 sequence (DNA): TGTGCCAGCAGCCAAGATTTGGGGAGGGGAGATACGCAGTATTTT. This codes for CASSQDLGRGDTQYF.

V usage is TRBV6-5 and J usage is TRBJ2-7; the D gene is possibly TRBD1 (5 bases). This CDR3 comprises 12 residues. Germline CDR1 and CDR2: MNHEY and SVGAGI. V lost 3 bases and J lost 5, with 8 bases in between. The CDR3 DNA follows: TGTGCCAGCAGTTATCGCAGGGACGAGCAGTACTTC. Translation gives CASSYRRDEQYF.

The chain uses TRBV6-6 and TRBJ1-4; D remains ambiguous. Trimming stripped 6 bases from V and 8 bases from J, with 7 bases between. The CDR3 is 11 residues long. Germline CDR1 and CDR2: MNHNY and SVGAGI (reference sequence). The CDR3 sequence is CASSTQEKLFF. The CDR3 region has the DNA TGTGCCAGCAGCACTCAAGAAAAACTGTTTTTT.

The chain employs TRBV27 and TRBJ2-7; 9 nucleotides match TRBD1. The CDR3 has 14 amino acids. V dropped 6 bases and J dropped 4; count of bases not matched to a gene: 7. Germline assignment: CDR1 MNHEY and CDR2 SMNVEV (reference sequence). The CDR3 sequence is CASRGTGRKYEQYF. Written as DNA, the CDR3 is TGTGCCAGCAGGGGGACAGGGCGAAAATACGAGCAGTACTTC.

The CDR3 DNA reads as TGTGCCAGTAGTAAACGATCTGGGGCGGGCAATCAGCCCCAGCATTTT. This translates into CASSKRSGAGNQPQHF. V and J are TRBV19 and TRBJ1-5, with D possibly matching TRBD1 (5 bases). Germline V CDR1 and CDR2: LNHDA, SQIVND (reference sequence). CDR3 length: 16 residues. Trimming removed 4 bases from V and 2 bases from J, with 15 bases in between. The variable domain in full, completed from reference TRBV19 and TRBJ1-5, reads DGGITQSPKYLFRKEGQNVTLSCEQNLNHDAMYWYRQDPGQGLRLIYYSQIVNDFQKGDIAEGYSVSREKKESFPLTVTSAQKNPTAFYLCASSKRSGAGNQPQHFGDGTRLSIL.

The rearrangement uses TRBV6-5 and TRBJ2-4; D perhaps matches TRBD2 (5 bases). Germline CDR1 is MNHEY and CDR2 is SVGAGI. Deletions cut 7 bases from V and 8 bases from J, with 12 bases between. The CDR3 has 12 amino acids. The CDR3 spells CASTPTRDIQYF. CDR3 bases: TGTGCCAGCACACCAACTAGGGACATTCAGTACTTC.

Only one count was recorded for this clone. This sequence joins TRBV7-9 and TRBJ1-4, with D perhaps TRBD1 (6 bases). There are 15 residues in the CDR3. The germline V gene encodes CDR1 SEHNR and CDR2 FQNEAQ (reference sequence). The ends were cut back, 2 bases at V and 6 bases at J, with 13 bases in the middle. The CDR3 sequence: CASSLISGAHEKLFF. DNA of the CDR3: TGTGCCAGCAGCTTAATCTCAGGGGCCCATGAAAAACTGTTTTTT.

The CDR3 is CASSPNSVKDYGYTF. In DNA form, the CDR3 reads TGTGCCAGCTCACCAAACTCCGTTAAAGACTATGGCTACACCTTC. The rearrangement links TRBV18 to TRBJ1-2; D gene ambiguous. The CDR3 has 15 amino acids. V was clipped by 2 bases and J by 3 bases, with 13 bases between them. Per the germline V gene, CDR1 is KGHSH and CDR2 is LQKENI.

In its sample, this clone was seen once. The chain joins TRBV6-1 to TRBJ1-1; no clear D gene. In germline, CDR1 is MNHNS, CDR2 SASEGT. V was shortened by 2 bases and J by 5 bases, with 15 bases between the two germline ends. The length of the CDR3 is 15 residues. The CDR3: CASSESETQTTEAFF. Here the CDR3 DNA reads TGTGCCAGCAGTGAAAGCGAAACCCAGACGACTGAAGCTTTCTTT.

The chain uses TRBV11-2 and TRBJ2-1; 9 bases align to TRBD2. Per germline, CDR1 SGHAT and CDR2 FQNNGV. This CDR3 has 14 residues. V trimming: 7 bases; J trimming: 0 bases; junction bases outside the gene matches: 1. CDR3 sequence (DNA): TGTGCCAGCAATAGCGGGAGCTCCTACAATGAGCAGTTCTTC. It is translated as CASNSGSSYNEQFF.

The J gene is TRBJ2-2, the V gene TRBV7-9; 8 positions match TRBD2. The CDR3 has 15 amino acids. The trim removed 1 base at V and 4 bases at J, leaving 2 bases unmatched. Germline values: CDR1 SEHNR, CDR2 FQNEAQ (reference sequence). CDR3 region: CASSLGAGVTGELFF. In DNA, the CDR3 is TGTGCCAGCAGCTTAGGAGCGGGAGTCACCGGGGAGCTGTTTTTT. Full variable domain (remainder filled in from reference TRBV7-9 and TRBJ2-2): DTGVSQNPRHKITKRGQNVTFRCDPISEHNRLYWYRQTLGQGPEFLTYFQNEAQLEKSRLLSDRFSAERPKGSFSTLEIQRTEQGDSAMYLCASSLGAGVTGELFFGEGSRLTVL.

The V call is TRBV24-1, the J call TRBJ1-2; 8 bases are shared with TRBD1. Looked up from germline, CDR1 is KGHDR and CDR2 is SFDVKD. V lost 1 base to trimming and J lost 6 bases; unmatched junction nucleotides: 3. The CDR3 is 14 amino acids. The CDR3 loop is CATSDFGQGDGYTF. CDR3 DNA: TGTGCCACCAGTGATTTTGGACAGGGCGATGGCTACACCTTC.

CDR3 sequence: CASSLAGGAYEQYF. The CDR3 region has the DNA TGCGCCAGCAGCTTGGCAGGGGGCGCCTACGAGCAGTACTTC. J is TRBJ2-7 and V is TRBV5-1; 8 positions match TRBD1. The CDR3 is made up of 14 amino acids. The V and J ends lost 0 bases and 2 bases, in that order; junction bases with no gene match: 1. Germline assignment: CDR1 SGHRS and CDR2 YFSETQ.

The chain couples TRBV15 to TRBJ2-7; 8 nucleotides align to TRBD2. The V and J ends lost 3 bases and 6 bases, in that order; junction bases with no gene match: 1. The V gene's germline CDR1 is LNHNV and CDR2 YYDKDF (reference sequence). The CDR3 is made up of 12 amino acids. The CDR3 is CATSSGGAEQYF. In DNA form, the CDR3 reads TGTGCCACCAGCAGCGGGGGGGCCGAGCAGTACTTC.

As DNA, the CDR3 is TGCGCCAGCAGCCAAGTTTCAACTGGGGCCAACGTCCTGACTTTC. Translation gives CASSQVSTGANVLTF. The V gene is TRBV4-1, the J gene TRBJ2-6; D not certain. V was clipped by 1 base and J by 2 bases, with 6 bases between them. Germline CDR1 reads MGHRA; CDR2 reads YSYEKL. This CDR3 is 15 amino acids long.

This rearrangement joins TRBV28 to TRBJ2-4; 8 bases match TRBD2. The CDR3 loop spans 13 amino acids. Germline CDR1 reads MDHEN; CDR2 reads SYDVKM. J gave up 4 bases and V 4 bases, and 0 bases lay outside the gene matches. CDR3 in amino acids: CASSSSGKNIQYF. CDR3 DNA sequence: TGTGCCAGCAGTTCTAGCGGGAAAAACATTCAGTACTTC.